These 30 T cell receptor beta chains were all obtained from the same sample, sequenced in a study of OX40 agonist ivuxolimab in advanced cancers. Measured with immunoSEQ multiplex PCR; TCRdb has only the in-frame clones, and not every one. Of about 62,000 clones listed, 85% were seen once; the top ten hold 3% to 4%. This specimen consisted of CD4+ or CD8+ T cells sorted from blood, obtained in a trial of the OX40 agonist ivuxolimab. The receptors stem from an adult with an advanced solid tumor such as melanoma, head and neck, liver or kidney cancer.

V gene TRBV6-1 combines with J gene TRBJ1-3; D remains ambiguous. V lost 2 bases, J lost 0 bases, and 14 bases lay in between. Germline V lookup: CDR1 MNHNS, CDR2 SASEGT. The CDR3 sequence is 17 residues long. The CDR3: CASSERPAGRSGNTIYF. CDR3 in DNA: TGTGCCAGCAGTGAACGCCCGGCCGGACGCTCTGGAAACACCATATATTTT.

V gene TRBV19 combines with J gene TRBJ2-5; no clear D. Germline assignment: CDR1 LNHDA and CDR2 SQIVND (reference sequence). V dropped 6 bases and J dropped 4 bases, with 18 bases sitting between them. This CDR3 has 15 residues. In DNA, the CDR3 is TGTGCCAGTAGCCTTGGCCGGCAGGCATTAGAGACCCAGTACTTC. Its translation: CASSLGRQALETQYF.

The CDR3 loop reads CASKTGGLNEKLFF. The CDR3 DNA reads as TGTGCCAGTAAAACAGGGGGCTTGAATGAAAAACTGTTTTTT. This chain links TRBV28 with TRBJ1-4; 9 bases fit TRBD1. The ends lost 9 bases at V and 5 bases at J; junction bases unmatched: 7. Germline V lookup: CDR1 MDHEN, CDR2 SYDVKM. The CDR3 consists of 14 residues.

CDR3 sequence reads: CANRRGSGYTF. CDR3 coding DNA: TGTGCCAACAGGCGGGGCTCTGGCTACACCTTC. This chain links TRBV6-1 with TRBJ1-2; tentative D call: TRBD1 (5 bases). CDR1 is MNHNS and CDR2 is SASEGT in the germline V gene. The V and J ends lost 10 bases and 7 bases respectively, with 13 bases between them. The CDR3 totals 11 residues.

The chain carries TRBV30 and TRBJ2-5, with D uncertain. CDR1 is GTSNPN and CDR2 is SVGIG in the germline V gene (reference sequence). This CDR3 has 15 amino acids. V lost 0 bases and J 0 bases, leaving 11 bases between the germline ends. CDR3 coding DNA: TGTGCCTGGAGTGTCGGTGGCGCGTACCAAGAGACCCAGTACTTC. It encodes CAWSVGGAYQETQYF.

CDR3 amino acids: CASSLTRGNTEAFF. The CDR3, as DNA: TGCGCCAGCAGCTTGACTCGGGGGAACACTGAAGCTTTCTTT. V usage is TRBV5-1 and J usage is TRBJ1-1; no firm D call. The germline V gene encodes CDR1 SGHRS and CDR2 YFSETQ. Trimming shortened V by 1 base and J by 1 base, and 8 bases separated the two germline ends. The CDR3 is 14 amino acids.

The rearrangement joins TRBV7-6 to TRBJ2-1, with 14 bases that match TRBD2. The CDR3 length is 16 residues. V lost 5 bases and J lost 6; bases outside the gene matches: 6. CDR1 and CDR2 (germline): SGHVS, FNYEAQ. CDR3 DNA sequence: TGTGCCAGCAGCACCCGCGGGACTAGCGGGGGCAATGAGCAGTTCTTC. Translating gives CASSTRGTSGGNEQFF.

This sequence joins TRBV19 and TRBJ2-1; a possible D gene is TRBD1 (5 bases). The V gene's germline CDR1 is LNHDA and CDR2 SQIVND (reference sequence). The CDR3 totals 15 residues. The V and J ends lost 5 bases and 4 bases respectively, with 15 bases between them. CDR3 residues: CASSVTVTAYNEQFF. DNA of the CDR3: TGTGCCAGTAGTGTGACAGTGACCGCTTACAATGAGCAGTTCTTC.

J is TRBJ1-1 and V is TRBV6-4; 7 positions match TRBD1. Germline values: CDR1 MRHNA, CDR2 SNTAGT. The V segment lost 6 bases and the J segment 7 bases; nucleotides outside the gene matches: 14. There are 15 residues in the CDR3. The CDR3 is CASRALGDSGGEAFF. The CDR3 bases are TGTGCCAGCAGGGCCCTAGGGGATTCAGGGGGTGAAGCTTTCTTT.

The rearrangement uses TRBV28 and TRBJ2-4; 8 nucleotides agree with TRBD2. Trimming at V came to 4 bases and at J to 9 bases, leaving 17 bases not matched to a gene. The CDR3 is 17 amino acids. The germline V gene has CDR1 MDHEN and CDR2 SYDVKM. In DNA form, the CDR3 reads TGTGCCAGCAGTTCATATAGCGGAAGCGGGGGAAGCATCATTCAGTACTTC. Protein: CASSSYSGSGGSIIQYF.

This sequence joins TRBV6-1 and TRBJ2-5; 10 bases map to TRBD2. The J call may not be correct, given that the DNA end is closer to TRBJ2-7. The CDR3 has 14 residues. The germline gives CDR1 MNHNS, CDR2 SASEGT. The CDR3 sequence is CASSEVLAGVEQYF. The CDR3 region has the DNA TGTGCCAGCAGTGAAGTTCTAGCGGGAGTCGAGCAGTACTTC.

The rearrangement links TRBV28 to TRBJ1-2, with D maybe TRBD1 (6 bases). The CDR3 spans 12 residues. The V gene's germline CDR1 is MDHEN and CDR2 SYDVKM. V was shortened by 5 bases and J by 7 bases, with 11 bases between the two germline ends. Written as DNA, the CDR3 is TGTGCCAGCAGTAGCCGCAGGGGTGGCTACACCTTC. This encodes CASSSRRGGYTF.

The chain employs TRBV19 and TRBJ1-2, with D possibly TRBD1 on 5 matching bases. In germline, CDR1 is LNHDA, CDR2 SQIVND (reference sequence). The ends were cut back, 7 bases at V and 6 bases at J, with 18 bases in the middle. This CDR3 is built from 14 residues. In DNA form, the CDR3 reads TGTGCCAGTAATTCGGACCCTGGGGACCATGGCTACACCTTC. Translation gives CASNSDPGDHGYTF. Based on the CDR3 plus reference TRBV19 and TRBJ1-2, the full variable domain is DGGITQSPKYLFRKEGQNVTLSCEQNLNHDAMYWYRQDPGQGLRLIYYSQIVNDFQKGDIAEGYSVSREKKESFPLTVTSAQKNPTAFYLCASNSDPGDHGYTFGSGTRLTVV.

The chain has TRBV9 and TRBJ2-1, with TRBD2 identical over 11 bases. The CDR3 contains 16 residues. Looked up from germline, CDR1 is SGDLS and CDR2 is YYNGEE. Trimming removed 4 bases from V and 3 bases from J; junction bases left unmatched: 6. The CDR3 protein is CASSPTSGRGYNEQFF. The CDR3 DNA follows: TGTGCCAGCAGCCCCACTAGCGGGAGAGGCTACAATGAGCAGTTCTTC.

The chain carries TRBV14 and TRBJ1-6, with D unclear. This CDR3 has 15 amino acids. Trimming took 3 bases from V and 5 from J, leaving 11 bases between them. Per germline, CDR1 SGHDN and CDR2 FVKESK. In DNA form, the CDR3 reads TGTGCCAGCAGCCACAGACGTGTGGATAATTCACCCCTCCACTTT. Its protein is CASSHRRVDNSPLHF.

This chain joins TRBV10-3 and TRBJ2-1; D not certain. The CDR3 is 15 residues long. Per the germline V gene, CDR1 is ENHRY and CDR2 is SYGVKD. The V end lost 1 base, the J end lost 4 bases, and 11 bases lay between the germline ends. CDR3 sequence (DNA): TGTGCCATCAGTGAGTACCACCGGCCGTACAATGAGCAGTTCTTC. This sequence encodes CAISEYHRPYNEQFF.

The V and J genes are TRBV28 and TRBJ1-5; 8 nucleotides match TRBD1. The CDR3 covers 17 residues. Losses at the gene ends were 6 bases for V and 5 bases for J; bases not matched to a gene: 15. CDR1 is MDHEN, CDR2 SYDVKM, per germline. CDR3 protein: CASSRRWTGKGDQPQHF. The CDR3 DNA reads as TGTGCCAGCAGCCGTAGGTGGACAGGGAAAGGCGATCAGCCCCAGCATTTT.

V and J are TRBV5-5 and TRBJ2-3; 9 positions agree with TRBD1. CDR3 length: 15 residues. J was trimmed by 2 bases and V by 2 bases; bases with no gene match: 3. CDR1 and CDR2 (germline): SGHKS, YYEKEE (reference sequence). The CDR3 loop reads CASSFRTGDTDTQYF. In nucleotides, the CDR3 is TGTGCCAGCAGCTTTAGGACAGGGGACACAGATACGCAGTATTTT.

V is TRBV2 and J is TRBJ1-1; D possibly corresponds to TRBD1 (5 bases). In germline, CDR1 is SNHLY, CDR2 FYNNEI. CDR3 length: 14 amino acids. The V gene lost 4 bases and the J gene lost 1 base, with 10 bases spanning the gap. CDR3 in amino acids: CASSAGTANTEAFF. In DNA form, the CDR3 reads TGTGCCAGCAGTGCCGGGACGGCGAACACTGAAGCTTTCTTT.

The count of this clone is one. The chain carries TRBV7-3 and TRBJ2-2; 12 bases match TRBD1. Germline CDR1 and CDR2: SGHTA and FQGTGA. The CDR3 is 18 amino acids. The V segment lost 5 bases and the J segment 4 bases; nucleotides outside the gene matches: 11. CDR3 sequence: CASSPLLGQGALTGELFF. CDR3 DNA: TGTGCCAGCAGCCCTCTGTTGGGACAGGGGGCGCTCACCGGGGAGCTGTTTTTT.

The V and J genes are TRBV30 and TRBJ2-7; 10 nucleotides match TRBD2. Germline assignment: CDR1 GTSNPN and CDR2 SVGIG (reference sequence). J lost 4 bases, V lost 8 bases, and 5 bases had no gene match. This CDR3 contains 12 residues. This CDR3 reads CATSSGSYEQYF. The CDR3 nucleotides read TGTGCCACTTCTAGCGGGAGTTACGAGCAGTACTTC.

This chain links TRBV6-5 with TRBJ2-1; D remains unclear. Germline V CDR1 and CDR2: MNHEY, SVGAGI. CDR3 length equals 14 residues. The V end lost 10 bases, the J end lost 1 base, and 14 bases lay between the germline ends. The CDR3 protein is CATPGEGSYNEQFF. The CDR3 DNA follows: TGTGCCACCCCAGGCGAAGGGTCCTACAATGAGCAGTTCTTC.

The chain joins TRBV21-1 to TRBJ2-2; TRBD2, the table's D call, was not compared with the DNA. TRBV21-1 constitutes a pseudogene. The length of the CDR3 is 17 residues. In DNA, the CDR3 is TGTGCCAGCAGCAACCCCGATCTAGCAGTGAACACCGGGGAGCTGTTTTTT. Amino acid sequence: CASSNPDLAVNTGELFF.

J is TRBJ2-1 and V is TRBV5-6; tentative D call: TRBD2 (5 bases). Trimming removed 3 bases at V and 0 bases at J, with 13 bases between. This CDR3 comprises 16 residues. The V gene's germline CDR1 is SGHDT and CDR2 YYEEEE. CDR3 protein: CASSSRGRSSYNEQFF. CDR3 coding DNA: TGTGCCAGCAGCTCTCGGGGTAGGAGCTCCTACAATGAGCAGTTCTTC.

This clone has a single count. This chain uses TRBV6-1 with TRBJ2-1; 7 nucleotides line up with TRBD1. CDR3 length equals 14 residues. J lost 8 bases, V lost 7 bases, and 11 bases had no gene match. Germline lookup yields CDR1 MNHNS and CDR2 SASEGT. The CDR3 region is CASTLGQVFDEQFF. Here the CDR3 DNA reads TGTGCCAGCACCCTAGGACAGGTTTTTGATGAGCAGTTCTTC.

V usage is TRBV6-1 and J usage is TRBJ1-5, with D possibly TRBD1 on 5 matching bases. Trimming pared 0 bases from V and 5 bases from J, leaving 11 bases between. Germline CDR1 is MNHNS and CDR2 is SASEGT. The length of the CDR3 is 15 residues. The CDR3 here is CASSEAGTIYQPQHF. The CDR3 nucleotides are TGTGCCAGCAGTGAAGCTGGGACTATCTATCAGCCCCAGCATTTT.

The V and J genes are TRBV19 and TRBJ1-2, with a tentative D call TRBD1 (5 bases). Germline V gene lookup returns CDR1 LNHDA and CDR2 SQIVND (reference sequence). With 3 bases removed from V and 4 bases from J, the gap between germline ends came to 12 bases. The CDR3 is 14 residues long. The CDR3 DNA follows: TGTGCCAGTAGTATTGAGGGGACGGGCTATGGCTACACCTTC. This translates into CASSIEGTGYGYTF. Based on the CDR3 plus reference TRBV19 and TRBJ1-2, the full variable domain is DGGITQSPKYLFRKEGQNVTLSCEQNLNHDAMYWYRQDPGQGLRLIYYSQIVNDFQKGDIAEGYSVSREKKESFPLTVTSAQKNPTAFYLCASSIEGTGYGYTFGSGTRLTVV.

The chain uses TRBV5-1 and TRBJ2-2; D remains ambiguous. Trimming pared 4 bases from V and 0 bases from J, leaving 16 bases between. The CDR3 consists of 17 residues. In germline, CDR1 is SGHRS, CDR2 YFSETQ. CDR3 DNA sequence: TGCGCCAGCAGCCCCCGCCATAGGAGACCGAACACCGGGGAGCTGTTTTTT. Translating it yields CASSPRHRRPNTGELFF.

The CDR3 nucleotides are TGTGCCAGCAGCTTAGAACAGGGGGCCGCCTACGAGCAGTACTTC. Translating gives CASSLEQGAAYEQYF. V gene TRBV7-9 combines with J gene TRBJ2-5, with 9 nucleotides matching TRBD1. The J call may be incorrect, as the DNA end agrees better with TRBJ2-7. CDR3 size: 15 residues. Germline loops: CDR1 SEHNR, CDR2 FQNEAQ (reference sequence).

The rearrangement uses TRBV28 and TRBJ2-1, with TRBD1 matching over 7 bases. The length of the CDR3 is 16 residues. Germline V gene sequence: CDR1 MDHEN, CDR2 SYDVKM. V trimming: 3 bases; J trimming: 8 bases; junction bases outside the gene matches: 13. This CDR3 is CASSFRQGRSYDEQFF. CDR3 sequence (DNA): TGTGCCAGCAGTTTCCGACAGGGTCGGTCTTATGATGAGCAGTTCTTC.